The next 9 T cell receptor beta chains were all read from a single sample in a study of blood T cell repertoires in COVID-19. Generated by immunoSEQ multiplex PCR, the TCRdb table keeps only in-frame clones and is missing some. The sample has 200,000 to 300,000 clones; 88% are singletons. Sequencing was performed on peripheral blood. These receptors originate from a human donor in a cohort sampled during active COVID-19.

This clone was found a few times. This chain joins TRBV10-3 and TRBJ1-4, with no clear D. V was trimmed by 6 bases and J by 8 bases, leaving 7 bases between them. CDR1 is ENHRY, CDR2 SYGVKD, per germline. This CDR3 has 11 residues. The CDR3: CAIRADEKLFF. The CDR3 region has the DNA TGTGCCATCAGAGCGGACGAAAAACTGTTTTTT.

This chain links TRBV19 with TRBJ2-7; D might be TRBD1 (5 bases). Trimming left V 6 bases short and J 0 bases short, with 12 bases between. Germline CDR1 and CDR2: LNHDA and SQIVND (reference sequence). The CDR3 runs 14 residues. CDR3 protein: CASSPPDNSYEQYF. The CDR3 DNA follows: TGTGCCAGTAGCCCCCCGGACAACTCCTACGAGCAGTACTTC.

The rearrangement joins TRBV11-3 to TRBJ2-7; 7 nucleotides align to TRBD1. V shed 5 bases, J shed 4 bases, and the junction held 5 bases outside the gene matches. This CDR3 is built from 13 residues. Germline CDR1 reads SGHNT; CDR2 reads YENEEA. CDR3 bases: TGTGCCAGCAGCCCCCCACAGGGGTACGAGCAGTACTTC. This codes for CASSPPQGYEQYF.

The chain couples TRBV7-8 to TRBJ2-1, with D possibly TRBD2 on 5 matching bases. This CDR3 comprises 13 residues. Germline values: CDR1 SGHVS, CDR2 FQNEAQ. V shed 0 bases and J shed 10 bases, with 10 bases lying between them. Here the CDR3 DNA reads TGTGCCAGCAGCTTAGCGTCGGGAAGAGAGCAGTTCTTC. Translated: CASSLASGREQFF.

The rearrangement uses TRBV3-1 (or the pseudogene TRBV3-2) and TRBJ2-7; D gene uncertain. Trimming left V 7 bases short and J 6 bases short, with 10 bases between. CDR1 is LGHDT and CDR2 is YNNKEL in the germline V gene (reference sequence). The CDR3 is 11 residues long. CDR3 residues: CASTQAGEQYF. CDR3 DNA sequence: TGTGCCAGCACCCAGGCTGGCGAGCAGTACTTC.

CDR3 amino acids: CASSLMDRHGGYTF. As DNA, the CDR3 is TGTGCCAGCAGCTTAATGGACAGACATGGTGGCTACACCTTC. The chain carries TRBV7-8 and TRBJ1-2; D may be TRBD1 (6 bases). This CDR3 spans 14 amino acids. Germline assignment: CDR1 SGHVS and CDR2 FQNEAQ. Trimming pared 2 bases from V and 7 bases from J, leaving 14 bases between.

This clone was picked up one time. The chain recombines TRBV3-1 (or the pseudogene TRBV3-2) with TRBJ2-2; TRBD2 matches at 14 bases. This CDR3 comprises 18 residues. V lost 4 bases to trimming and J lost 3 bases; unmatched junction nucleotides: 7. Germline V gene lookup returns CDR1 LGHDT and CDR2 YNNKEL (reference sequence). The CDR3 sequence: CASSLPGLAGEDTGELFF. Here the CDR3 DNA reads TGTGCCAGCAGCCTCCCGGGACTAGCGGGAGAAGACACCGGGGAGCTGTTTTTT.

The rearrangement joins TRBV6-5 to TRBJ1-1; TRBD1 is a possible D gene (5 bases). The CDR3 has 13 residues. The germline V and J ends were trimmed by 2 bases and 8 bases, with 12 bases remaining between them. The germline V gene has CDR1 MNHEY and CDR2 SVGAGI. Here the CDR3 DNA reads TGTGCCAGCAGTTACGGGGACTGGGGGGAAGCTTTCTTT. It codes for CASSYGDWGEAFF.

CDR3 sequence: CAITGTGVGTEAFF. CDR3 coding DNA: TGTGCCATCACCGGAACAGGGGTGGGCACTGAAGCTTTCTTT. The chain has TRBV10-3 and TRBJ1-1, with 7 bases aligning to TRBD1. With V trimmed by 7 bases and J by 4 bases, 9 bases remained unmatched. The CDR3 is 14 residues long. Germline CDR1 ENHRY, CDR2 SYGVKD.